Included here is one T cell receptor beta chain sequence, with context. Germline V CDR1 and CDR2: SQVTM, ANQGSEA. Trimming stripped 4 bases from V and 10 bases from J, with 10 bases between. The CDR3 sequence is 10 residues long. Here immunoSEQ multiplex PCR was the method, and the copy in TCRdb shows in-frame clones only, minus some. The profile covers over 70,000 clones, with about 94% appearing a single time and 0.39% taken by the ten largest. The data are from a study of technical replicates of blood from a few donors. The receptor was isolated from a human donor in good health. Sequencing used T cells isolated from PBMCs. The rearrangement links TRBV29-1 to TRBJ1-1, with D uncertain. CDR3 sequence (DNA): TGCAGCGTTGTTGCAGATTTAGCTTTCTTT. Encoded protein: CSVVADLAFF.